This T cell receptor beta chain originates from a study of control samples from healthy donors and cancer patients. Repertoires were generated with immunoSEQ multiplex PCR, while TCRdb's copy carries only in-frame clones and drops some. The top ten clones hold 4.5% to 7.5% of a sample with around 77,000 clones, around 94% of them seen once. CDR1 is KGHDR, CDR2 SFDVKD, per germline. The V gene lost 3 bases and the J gene lost 8 bases, with 9 bases spanning the gap. The CDR3 consists of 12 residues. The sample comprised blood. The chain joins TRBV24-1 to TRBJ1-2; D uncertain. The receptor's source is a woman aged 55-75 years in good health. This CDR3 reads CATSDGLQGYTF. The CDR3 nucleotides are TGTGCCACCAGTGATGGATTACAAGGCTACACCTTC.